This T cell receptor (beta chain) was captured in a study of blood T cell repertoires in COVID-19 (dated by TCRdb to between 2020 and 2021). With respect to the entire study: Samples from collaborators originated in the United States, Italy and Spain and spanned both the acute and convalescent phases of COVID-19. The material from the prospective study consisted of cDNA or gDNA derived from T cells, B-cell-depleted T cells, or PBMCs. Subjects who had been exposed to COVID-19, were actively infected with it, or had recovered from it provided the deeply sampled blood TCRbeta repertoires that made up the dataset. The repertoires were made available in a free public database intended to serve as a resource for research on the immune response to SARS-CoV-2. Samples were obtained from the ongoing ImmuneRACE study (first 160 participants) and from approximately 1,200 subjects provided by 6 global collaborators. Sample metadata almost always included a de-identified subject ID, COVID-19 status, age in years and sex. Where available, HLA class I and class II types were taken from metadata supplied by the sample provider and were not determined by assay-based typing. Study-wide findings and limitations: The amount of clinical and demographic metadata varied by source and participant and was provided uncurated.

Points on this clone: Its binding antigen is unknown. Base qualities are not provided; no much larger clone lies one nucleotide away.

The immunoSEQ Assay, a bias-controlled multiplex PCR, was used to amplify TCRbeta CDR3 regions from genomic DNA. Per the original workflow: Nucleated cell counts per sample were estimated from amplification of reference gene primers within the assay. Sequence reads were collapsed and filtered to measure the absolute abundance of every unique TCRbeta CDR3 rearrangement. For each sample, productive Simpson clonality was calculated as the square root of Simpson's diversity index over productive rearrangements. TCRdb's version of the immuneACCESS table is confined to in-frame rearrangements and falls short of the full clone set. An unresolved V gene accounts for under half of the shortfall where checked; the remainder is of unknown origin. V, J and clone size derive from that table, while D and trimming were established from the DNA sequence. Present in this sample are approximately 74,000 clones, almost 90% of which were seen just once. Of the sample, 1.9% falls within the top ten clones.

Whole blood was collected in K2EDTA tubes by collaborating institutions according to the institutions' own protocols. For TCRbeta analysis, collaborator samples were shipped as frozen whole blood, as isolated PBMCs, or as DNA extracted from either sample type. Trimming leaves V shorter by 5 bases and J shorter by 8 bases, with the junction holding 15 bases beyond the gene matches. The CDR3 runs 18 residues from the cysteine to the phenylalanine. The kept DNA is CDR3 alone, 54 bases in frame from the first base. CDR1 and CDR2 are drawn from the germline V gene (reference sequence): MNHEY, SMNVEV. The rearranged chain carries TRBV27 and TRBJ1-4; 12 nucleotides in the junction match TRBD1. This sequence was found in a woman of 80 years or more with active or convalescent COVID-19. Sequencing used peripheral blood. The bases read TGTGCCAGCAGTCTCCGTCCCGGGACAGGGGGCGGCTACGAAAAACTGTTTTTT. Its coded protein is CASSLRPGTGGGYEKLFF.